The count of the clone carrying this T cell receptor beta chain is one. What it binds is not known. The CDR3 is made up of 13 amino acids. In germline, CDR1 is GTSNPN, CDR2 SVGIG (reference sequence). Trimming left V 0 bases short and J 8 bases short, with 10 bases between. Both 60 Vbeta primers and 13 Jbeta primers went into the PCR. Method: immunoSEQ multiplex PCR; TCRdb's copy keeps in-frame clones and lacks some. The data show 85,000 to 120,000 clones, roughly four fifths seen once. The data stem from a study of cytomegalovirus exposure and HLA in healthy donors. Study conclusions and caveats: The investigators catalogued 180 or so TCR beta chains as cytomegalovirus-associated.

The rearrangement uses TRBV30 and TRBJ1-4; the D is unclear. The sequence was collected from a male donor in good health and CMV-seropositive. The sequenced sample consisted of PBMCs. CDR3 sequence reads: CAWSVLIWEKLFF. In DNA form, the CDR3 reads TGTGCCTGGAGTGTACTTATTTGGGAAAAACTGTTTTTT.